These 25 T cell receptor beta chains originate from one sample sequenced in a study of T cells after yellow fever vaccination. TCRdb re-called the 5' RACE reads with MiXCR, one entry per CDR3 protein. The top ten clones hold under 40% of a sample with 150,000 or so distinct CDR3 sequences, approximately 9.9% of them seen once. Sequencing was performed on CD8+ T cells sorted from PBMCs, taken 45 days after the yellow fever booster vaccination. The receptor source for this set is a man aged 18 to 29 who received the YFV17D yellow fever vaccine.

The sample holds many counts of this clonotype. V and J are TRBV12-3 or TRBV12-4 and TRBJ2-5, with D uncertain. The CDR3 consists of 13 residues. With 3 bases removed from V and 4 bases from J, the gap between germline ends came to 9 bases. The CDR3 region is CASSFGRTETQYF. The CDR3 DNA is TGTGCCAGCAGTTTTGGTCGGACAGAGACCCAGTACTTC.

This rearrangement joins TRBV21-1 to TRBJ2-7; the tabulated D call, TRBD2, remains unverified against the DNA. TRBV21-1 is assigned pseudogene status. The CDR3 contains 18 residues. The CDR3 reads CASSKAEKDGLSSYEQYV. CDR3 nucleotide sequence: TGTGCCAGCAGCAAAGCCGAAAAGGACGGACTAAGCTCCTACGAGCAGTACGTC.

This clonotype was found a few times. This chain connects TRBV15 to TRBJ2-3, with D unresolved. Trimming took off 5 bases at V and 1 base at J, with 7 bases between the two ends. This CDR3 region has 13 residues. Germline V lookup: CDR1 LNHNV, CDR2 YYDKDF (reference sequence). CDR3: CATSAWGTDTQYF. The CDR3 bases are TGTGCCACCAGCGCTTGGGGCACAGATACGCAGTATTTT.

The chain couples TRBV20-1 to TRBJ2-3, with TRBD2 as a possible D gene (7 bases). The germline V gene has CDR1 DFQATT and CDR2 SNEGSKA (reference sequence). CDR3 size: 13 residues. Trimming cost V 5 bases and J 8 bases, with 17 bases left between them. The CDR3 reads CSAQNGGGGTQYF. Written as DNA, the CDR3 is TGCAGTGCTCAAAACGGGGGAGGGGGTACGCAGTATTTT.

This chain links TRBV6-2 or TRBV6-3 with TRBJ2-3; no reliable D call. Germline values: CDR1 MNHEY, CDR2 SVGEGT. This CDR3 has 13 residues. V was trimmed by 6 bases and J by 0 bases, leaving 7 bases between them. CDR3 loop: CASRGASTDTQYF. CDR3 DNA: TGTGCCAGCAGAGGAGCGAGCACAGATACGCAGTATTTT.

The table lists this clonotype with a few counts. The rearrangement joins TRBV4-1 to TRBJ2-1, with 8 bases matching TRBD2. Germline V gene lookup returns CDR1 MGHRA and CDR2 YSYEKL. Unmatched junction bases numbered 10, after V lost 2 bases and J lost 7 bases. CDR3 length equals 16 residues. This CDR3 reads CASSQYGGAGGNEQFF. The CDR3 DNA sequence: TGCGCCAGCAGCCAATACGGGGGGGCCGGTGGAAATGAGCAGTTCTTC.

The chain recombines TRBV7-7 with TRBJ2-1; 8 positions agree with TRBD2. The CDR3 totals 15 residues. Germline V gene sequence: CDR1 SSHAT, CDR2 FNYEAQ (reference sequence). V gave up 6 bases and J gave up 8 bases; unmatched junction bases: 12. The CDR3 DNA reads as TGTGCCAGCAGTTATACCGGGCCGCGGGGGGATGAGCAGTTCTTC. This translates into CASSYTGPRGDEQFF.

The chain joins TRBV6-5 to TRBJ1-1, with D tentatively TRBD1 (6 bases). The CDR3 is 13 residues long. Germline loops: CDR1 MNHEY, CDR2 SVGAGI. The V end was cut by 2 bases, the J end by 7 bases, with 11 bases between. Here the CDR3 DNA reads TGTGCCAGCAGTTACAGGGGGGACGGTGAAGCTTTCTTT. Its protein product is CASSYRGDGEAFF.

In its sample, this clonotype was seen a few times. The chain's CDR3 is CASSYARQGATDTQYF. Here the CDR3 DNA reads TGTGCCAGCAGCTACGCCCGACAGGGGGCCACAGATACGCAGTATTTT. This rearrangement joins TRBV7-2 to TRBJ2-3, with 10 positions matching TRBD1. The germline V gene encodes CDR1 SGHTA and CDR2 FQGNSA. There are 16 residues in the CDR3. J gave up 2 bases and V 4 bases, and 6 bases lay outside the gene matches. The full variable domain, with the rest looked up from reference TRBV7-2 and TRBJ2-3, is GAGVSQSPSNKVTEKGKDVELRCDPISGHTALYWYRQSLGQGLEFLIYFQGNSAPDKSGLPSDRFSAERTGGSVSTLTIQRTQQEDSAVYLCASSYARQGATDTQYFGPGTRLTVL.

This clonotype has more than one count but fewer than ten. The rearrangement joins TRBV29-1 to TRBJ2-3, with a possible D match to TRBD2 (6 bases). Germline values: CDR1 SQVTM, CDR2 ANQGSEA. The length of the CDR3 is 14 residues. The V end lost 6 bases, the J end lost 4 bases, and 17 bases lay between the germline ends. This chain's CDR3 is CSVTGTDDSDTQYF. The CDR3, as DNA: TGCAGCGTGACCGGGACTGATGATTCAGATACGCAGTATTTT.

This clonotype was seen a few times. This CDR3 reads CASSQGPHGDPDTQYF. CDR3 in DNA: TGTGCCAGCAGTCAGGGACCCCATGGGGACCCAGATACGCAGTATTTT. The rearrangement links TRBV6-5 to TRBJ2-3; perhaps D is TRBD1 or TRBD2 (5 bases each). CDR1 MNHEY and CDR2 SVGAGI come from the germline V gene. The CDR3 is 16 amino acids. V lost 5 bases to trimming and J lost 4 bases, with 19 bases between them.

This clonotype was found a few times. The chain has TRBV12-3 or TRBV12-4 and TRBJ2-7, with 7 bases lining up with TRBD2. The junction had 7 bases not matched to a gene; V was cut back by 7 bases and J by 4 bases. The CDR3 has 13 amino acids. CDR3: CASNVLATYEQYV. The DNA of the CDR3 is TGTGCCAGCAATGTACTAGCGACTTACGAGCAGTACGTC.

This rearrangement joins TRBV4-1 to TRBJ1-5; possible D gene TRBD1, 5 bases. V shed 0 bases and J shed 2 bases, with 20 bases lying between them. The CDR3 length is 19 residues. Per the germline V gene, CDR1 is MGHRA and CDR2 is YSYEKL. The CDR3 protein is CASSQDWGGGSDGNQPQHF. CDR3 bases: TGCGCCAGCAGCCAAGATTGGGGGGGAGGGAGCGACGGCAATCAGCCCCAGCATTTT.

The rearrangement links TRBV11-2 to TRBJ2-3; D unresolved. The germline V and J ends were trimmed by 7 bases and 6 bases, with 11 bases remaining between them. CDR3 length: 12 residues. Germline loops: CDR1 SGHAT, CDR2 FQNNGV. This CDR3 is CASTLGDDTQYF. The CDR3 DNA is TGTGCCAGCACCCTAGGAGACGATACGCAGTATTTT. Drawing the rest from reference TRBV11-2 and TRBJ2-3, the complete variable domain is EAGVAQSPRYKIIEKRQSVAFWCNPISGHATLYWYQQILGQGPKLLIQFQNNGVVDDSQLPKDRFSAERLKGVDSTLKIQPAKLEDSAVYLCASTLGDDTQYFGPGTRLTVL.

This clonotype was detected only a few times. This rearrangement joins TRBV7-9 to TRBJ1-5; a weak D match, TRBD1 (5 bases). The germline V gene encodes CDR1 SEHNR and CDR2 FQNEAQ (reference sequence). V was trimmed by 5 bases and J by 0 bases, leaving 11 bases between them. This CDR3 contains 15 residues. DNA of the CDR3: TGTGCCAGCAGCCTCTCGGACAATAGCAATCAGCCCCAGCATTTT. Its translation is CASSLSDNSNQPQHF. Supplemented by reference TRBV7-9 and TRBJ1-5, the full variable domain reads DTGVSQNPRHKITKRGQNVTFRCDPISEHNRLYWYRQTLGQGPEFLTYFQNEAQLEKSRLLSDRFSAERPKGSFSTLEIQRTEQGDSAMYLCASSLSDNSNQPQHFGDGTRLSIL.

This clonotype was counted at least ten times. The chain uses TRBV3-1 and TRBJ1-1; TRBD1 agrees at 9 bases. Germline V gene sequence: CDR1 LGHDT, CDR2 YNNKEL (reference sequence). J was trimmed by 11 bases and V by 3 bases; bases with no gene match: 7. This CDR3 comprises 13 residues. For the CDR3, the DNA is TGTGCCAGCAGCCACGACAGGGGGGGAATCGCTTTCTTT. Translated: CASSHDRGGIAFF.

This clonotype was seen only a few times. This chain uses TRBV5-1 with TRBJ2-7, with D uncertain. Trimming removed 0 bases from V and 2 bases from J, with 6 bases in between. Germline CDR1 is SGHRS and CDR2 is YFSETQ. This CDR3 is built from 13 residues. This CDR3 reads CASSLDLTYEQYF. The CDR3 DNA follows: TGCGCCAGCAGCTTGGATCTGACCTACGAGCAGTACTTC.

The chain couples TRBV7-9 to TRBJ2-3, with 9 bases lining up with TRBD2. J lost 1 base, V lost 6 bases, and 2 bases had no gene match. CDR1 is SEHNR and CDR2 is FQNEAQ in the germline V gene (reference sequence). The CDR3 length is 14 residues. The CDR3 loop is CASRGTSRTDTQYF. DNA of the CDR3: TGTGCCAGCAGGGGGACTAGCCGCACAGATACGCAGTATTTT.

This clonotype was detected many times. J is TRBJ2-1 and V is TRBV4-1; TRBD2 aligns across 8 bases. Germline CDR1 is MGHRA and CDR2 is YSYEKL. V was pared by 0 bases and J by 9 bases, with 7 bases of the junction left unmatched. This CDR3 spans 15 amino acids. The CDR3 bases are TGCGCCAGCAGCCAAGATTCCGGGGGGGCCGGTGAGCAGTTCTTC. This gives the protein CASSQDSGGAGEQFF.

V gene TRBV28 combines with J gene TRBJ2-3; D not resolved. The CDR3 runs 16 residues. Germline CDR1 MDHEN, CDR2 SYDVKM. Trimming stripped 4 bases from V and 0 bases from J, with 14 bases between. The CDR3 region is CASSSPPSSSTDTQYF. The CDR3 region has the DNA TGTGCCAGCAGTTCCCCCCCATCCTCTAGCACAGATACGCAGTATTTT.

Ten or more counts support this clonotype. This sequence joins TRBV4-3 and TRBJ2-2; D may correspond to TRBD1 or TRBD2 (5 bases each). The CDR3 length is 14 residues. V shed 1 base and J shed 7 bases, with 10 bases lying between them. Germline CDR1 is LGHNA and CDR2 is YSLEER. The CDR3 is CASSQAGAVGELFF. CDR3 DNA: TGCGCCAGCAGCCAAGCCGGGGCGGTCGGGGAGCTGTTTTTT.

The chain is built from TRBV7-3 and TRBJ2-7, with D hard to call. V lost 5 bases to trimming and J lost 5 bases, with 16 bases between them. The CDR3 is 14 residues long. Looked up from germline, CDR1 is SGHTA and CDR2 is FQGTGA. The CDR3 sequence is CASSPTGGAHEQYF. The CDR3 bases are TGTGCCAGCAGCCCAACCGGCGGAGCACACGAGCAGTACTTC.

This clonotype was seen ten or more times. This sequence joins TRBV9 and TRBJ2-2, with a possible D match to TRBD2 (5 bases). This CDR3 region has 14 residues. From germline, CDR1 is SGDLS and CDR2 YYNGEE. V was shortened by 0 bases and J by 7 bases, with 10 bases between the two germline ends. The CDR3 here is CASSVVLAGGELFF. The CDR3 DNA is TGTGCCAGCAGCGTAGTTCTAGCCGGCGGGGAGCTGTTTTTT.

The table lists this clonotype with a few counts. V is TRBV7-8 and J is TRBJ2-7; TRBD1 matches at 8 bases. The CDR3 sequence is 14 residues long. Germline V gives CDR1 SGHVS, CDR2 FQNEAQ. J lost 6 bases, V lost 5 bases, and 9 bases had no gene match. The CDR3 DNA is TGTGCCAGCAGCCCAGCGACAGGGGATAGCGAGCAGTACGTC. Protein product: CASSPATGDSEQYV.

The V gene is TRBV9, the J gene TRBJ1-5; D is unresolved. Per germline, CDR1 SGDLS and CDR2 YYNGEE. V was pared by 0 bases and J by 0 bases, with 7 bases between. CDR3 length: 15 amino acids. The chain's CDR3 is CASSVGRDSNQPQHF. The CDR3 DNA follows: TGTGCCAGCAGCGTAGGGCGGGATAGCAATCAGCCCCAGCATTTT.